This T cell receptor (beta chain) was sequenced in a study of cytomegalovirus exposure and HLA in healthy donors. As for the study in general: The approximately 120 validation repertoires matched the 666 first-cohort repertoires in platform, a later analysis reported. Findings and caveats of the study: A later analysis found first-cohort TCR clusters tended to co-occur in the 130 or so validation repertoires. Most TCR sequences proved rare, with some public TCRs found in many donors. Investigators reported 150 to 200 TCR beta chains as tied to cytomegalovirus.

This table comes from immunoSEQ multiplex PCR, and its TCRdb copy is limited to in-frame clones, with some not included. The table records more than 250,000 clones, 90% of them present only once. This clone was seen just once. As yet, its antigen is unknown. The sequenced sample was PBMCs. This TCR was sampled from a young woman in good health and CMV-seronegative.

CDR3 amino acids: CAIRLTGERLAGGPGGFGEQFF. CDR3 coding DNA: TGTGCCATCAGGCTGACAGGGGAGAGACTAGCGGGAGGGCCCGGGGGGTTCGGTGAGCAGTTCTTC. This sequence joins TRBV10-3 and TRBJ2-1, with TRBD2 matching over 14 bases. CDR1 ENHRY and CDR2 SYGVKD come from the germline V gene. The CDR3 runs to 22 residues. The V gene end was trimmed by 6 bases and the J gene end by 9 bases; junction bases not matched to a gene: 28.